The clone carrying this T cell receptor beta chain was recorded a few times. Its cognate antigen is unknown. Amplified material comprised TCR beta CDR3 regions derived from RNA transcripts. HTBI-primed RT-PCR formed the first round, and a multiplex PCR formed the second. Using its own MiXCR run on the multiplex PCR reads, TCRdb lists one record per CDR3 protein. This table has about 1.2 million distinct CDR3 sequences, approximately 35% appearing once. The sample belongs to a study of Graves' ophthalmopathy and Graves' hyperthyroidism. Whole-study results and caveats: Ophthalmopathy progression was predicted by the model at 70.59% sensitivity and 72% to 80% specificity. The authors also found most expanded thyroid clonotypes above 0.001 frequency in blood.

The CDR3 has 19 residues. CDR1 and CDR2 from the germline V gene are SNHLY and FYNNEI. V was cut by 4 bases and J by 2 bases, with 23 bases left in between. The sequenced sample was peripheral blood or thyroid tissue (not recorded which). The chain recombines TRBV2 with TRBJ2-2; D call uncertain. The TCR sequence derives from an adult man with Graves' hyperthyroidism. CDR3 DNA sequence: TGTGCCAGCAGTGGTCGAAAACTAAGGGTCCATAAAAACACCGGGGAGCTGTTTTTT. Protein product: CASSGRKLRVHKNTGELFF.